This T cell receptor (beta chain) was sequenced in a study of T cells in Graves' hyperthyroidism and ophthalmopathy. Findings and limits, study-wide: Ophthalmopathy was told apart from stable hyperthyroidism by a 13 V-J model.

Germline CDR1 KGHSH, CDR2 LQKENI. Losses at the gene ends were 2 bases for V and 5 bases for J; bases not matched to a gene: 3. This CDR3 region has 15 residues. With regard to this clonotype: Its antigen remains unidentified.

Researchers took RNA transcripts and amplified the TCR beta CDR3 regions from them. With the HTBI primer set, the TCR CDR3 went through a first round of RT-PCR. Using its own MiXCR run on the multiplex PCR reads, TCRdb lists one record per CDR3 protein. The profile shows nearly 250,000 distinct CDR3 sequences, approximately 25% of them singletons. Sequencing input: blood. The V gene is TRBV18, the J gene TRBJ2-7, with 13 bases fitting TRBD2. The TCR comes from a woman aged 40 to 49 with Graves' ophthalmopathy. The chain's CDR3 is CASSPGLAGAHEQYF. As DNA, the CDR3 is TGTGCCAGCTCACCAGGACTAGCGGGAGCCCACGAGCAGTACTTC.